These T cell receptor beta chains were read from a single sample in a study of spatial heterogeneity in lung cancer. TCRdb re-called the 5' RACE reads with MiXCR, one entry per CDR3 protein. The sample comprises 24,000 or so distinct CDR3 sequences, more than 8% of which are singletons, and roughly 7.4% rests with the top ten. The sample was lung tumor tissue, taken at surgery. The receptors were gathered from a male donor with early-stage non-small cell lung cancer. CDR3s include the opening cysteine and the closing phenylalanine or tryptophan. The order of the fields is D gene, clone size, V gene, J gene, CDR3 protein, CDR3 DNA. D genes are given only for firm matches. Clone size is given for some rows only: seen once, a few or many times, or a class if the clone is expanded.

d_call: NA; clone_size: many; v_call: TRBV5-6; j_call: TRBJ2-7; cdr3_aa: CASSLFLALYEQYF; cdr3_nt: TGTGCCAGCAGCTTGTTTCTAGCCCTCTACGAGCAGTACTTC
d_call: NA; clone_size: many; v_call: TRBV3-1; j_call: TRBJ2-3; cdr3_aa: CASSQDPWREAATDTQYF; cdr3_nt: TGTGCCAGCAGCCAGGACCCCTGGAGGGAAGCCGCGACAGATACGCAGTATTTT
d_call: TRBD2; clone_size: NA; v_call: TRBV7-9; j_call: TRBJ2-1; cdr3_aa: CASSLANSGVHYNEQFF; cdr3_nt: TGTGCCAGCAGCTTAGCGAATAGCGGGGTCCATTACAATGAGCAGTTCTTC
d_call: NA; clone_size: NA; v_call: TRBV7-9; j_call: TRBJ1-2; cdr3_aa: CASSLAGKPSGGYTF; cdr3_nt: TGTGCCAGCAGCTTAGCGGGGAAACCTTCCGGTGGCTACACCTTC
d_call: NA; clone_size: NA; v_call: TRBV3-1; j_call: TRBJ1-5; cdr3_aa: CASSQAGGNQPQHF; cdr3_nt: TGTGCCAGCAGCCAAGCGGGGGGCAATCAGCCCCAGCATTTT
d_call: NA; clone_size: NA; v_call: TRBV6-6; j_call: TRBJ2-7; cdr3_aa: CASIRDTSYEQYF; cdr3_nt: TGTGCCAGCATCCGAGACACCTCCTACGAGCAGTACTTC
d_call: TRBD2; clone_size: many; v_call: TRBV9; j_call: TRBJ2-1; cdr3_aa: CASSEGEERGVYSYNEQFF; cdr3_nt: TGTGCCAGCAGCGAGGGAGAGGAGCGGGGGGTTTATTCCTACAATGAGCAGTTCTTC
d_call: TRBD1; clone_size: many; v_call: TRBV19; j_call: TRBJ2-7; cdr3_aa: CASSSGVGQTRLRQYF; cdr3_nt: TGTGCCAGTAGTAGCGGTGTGGGACAGACGCGCTTACGACAGTACTTC
d_call: NA; clone_size: many; v_call: TRBV29-1; j_call: TRBJ2-2; cdr3_aa: CSSSWGGELFF; cdr3_nt: TGCAGCTCCTCCTGGGGCGGGGAGCTGTTTTTT
d_call: TRBD2; clone_size: many; v_call: TRBV18; j_call: TRBJ2-1; cdr3_aa: CASSPRTSGSGNEQFF; cdr3_nt: TGTGCCAGCTCACCGCGGACTAGCGGGAGTGGAAATGAGCAGTTCTTC
d_call: NA; clone_size: many; v_call: TRBV9; j_call: TRBJ2-3; cdr3_aa: CASSVWGLPTDTQYF; cdr3_nt: TGTGCCAGCAGCGTATGGGGCCTTCCCACAGATACGCAGTATTTT
d_call: NA; clone_size: NA; v_call: TRBV6-5; j_call: TRBJ1-3; cdr3_aa: CASSYSPPYSGNTIYF; cdr3_nt: TGTGCCAGCAGTTACTCCCCCCCCTACTCTGGAAACACCATATATTTT
d_call: NA; clone_size: NA; v_call: TRBV6-2/TRBV6-3; j_call: TRBJ1-5; cdr3_aa: CASGTRGLHF; cdr3_nt: TGTGCCAGTGGGACCCGCGGTTTGCATTTT
d_call: TRBD1; clone_size: many; v_call: TRBV6-2/TRBV6-3; j_call: TRBJ2-4; cdr3_aa: CASSQSGQKNIQYF; cdr3_nt: TGTGCCAGCAGTCAGTCGGGACAGAAAAACATTCAGTACTTC
d_call: TRBD1; clone_size: few; v_call: TRBV6-6; j_call: TRBJ2-5; cdr3_aa: CASSRTGGVETQYF; cdr3_nt: TGTGCCAGCAGCCGGACAGGGGGCGTTGAGACCCAGTACTTC
d_call: NA; clone_size: NA; v_call: TRBV7-8; j_call: TRBJ1-1; cdr3_aa: CASSLRSGVNTEAFF; cdr3_nt: TGTGCCAGCAGCTTACGTTCAGGGGTGAACACTGAAGCTTTCTTT
d_call: NA; clone_size: many; v_call: TRBV3-1; j_call: TRBJ1-3; cdr3_aa: CASSQRVSGNTIYF; cdr3_nt: TGTGCCAGCAGCCAACGTGTCTCTGGAAACACCATATATTTT
d_call: NA; clone_size: many; v_call: TRBV2; j_call: TRBJ2-1; cdr3_aa: CASSESIRFFEQFF; cdr3_nt: TGTGCCAGCAGTGAGTCTATCCGATTCTTTGAGCAGTTCTTC
d_call: NA; clone_size: NA; v_call: TRBV11-2; j_call: TRBJ2-5; cdr3_aa: CASSLGPTKETQYF; cdr3_nt: TGTGCCAGCAGCTTAGGGCCCACGAAAGAGACCCAGTACTTC
d_call: NA; clone_size: NA; v_call: TRBV7-3; j_call: TRBJ1-1; cdr3_aa: CASSTQGNTEAFF; cdr3_nt: TGTGCCAGCAGCACCCAGGGCAACACTGAAGCTTTCTTT
d_call: NA; clone_size: medium-sized; v_call: TRBV10-3; j_call: TRBJ2-2; cdr3_aa: CAISVAANTGELFF; cdr3_nt: TGTGCCATCTCCGTGGCAGCGAACACCGGGGAGCTGTTTTTT
d_call: NA; clone_size: NA; v_call: TRBV5-1; j_call: TRBJ2-3; cdr3_aa: CASSHEGDTQYF; cdr3_nt: TGCGCCAGCAGCCACGAAGGGGATACGCAGTATTTT
d_call: TRBD1; clone_size: many; v_call: TRBV20-1; j_call: TRBJ1-2; cdr3_aa: CSAGTGTGYTF; cdr3_nt: TGCAGTGCCGGGACAGGGACCGGCTACACCTTC
d_call: NA; clone_size: many; v_call: TRBV12-3/TRBV12-4; j_call: TRBJ2-7; cdr3_aa: CASSQGWGAEQYF; cdr3_nt: TGTGCCAGCAGTCAAGGCTGGGGAGCCGAGCAGTACTTC
d_call: NA; clone_size: few; v_call: TRBV6-5; j_call: TRBJ1-2; cdr3_aa: CASRPGGGRAYYGYTF; cdr3_nt: TGTGCCAGCCGCCCAGGAGGGGGGAGGGCCTACTATGGCTACACCTTC
d_call: NA; clone_size: many; v_call: TRBV7-2; j_call: TRBJ2-5; cdr3_aa: CASSSTTRRAQETQYF; cdr3_nt: TGTGCCAGCAGCTCCACCACCAGACGGGCCCAAGAGACCCAGTACTTC
d_call: NA; clone_size: many; v_call: TRBV7-2; j_call: TRBJ2-7; cdr3_aa: CASSPRRVAGYEQYF; cdr3_nt: TGTGCCAGCAGCCCCCGCCGGGTTGCTGGCTACGAGCAGTACTTC
d_call: TRBD2; clone_size: NA; v_call: TRBV7-8; j_call: TRBJ2-7; cdr3_aa: CASSFGDSGIAEQYF; cdr3_nt: TGTGCCAGCAGCTTCGGAGATAGCGGGATTGCCGAGCAGTACTTC
d_call: NA; clone_size: many; v_call: TRBV13; j_call: TRBJ2-3; cdr3_aa: CASSPGLHPTRTDTQYF; cdr3_nt: TGTGCCAGCAGCCCCGGGTTACATCCAACCCGCACAGATACGCAGTATTTT
d_call: NA; clone_size: many; v_call: TRBV7-9; j_call: TRBJ1-2; cdr3_aa: CASSLRVGPSGYGYTF; cdr3_nt: TGTGCCAGCAGCCTTAGGGTAGGGCCCTCCGGCTATGGCTACACCTTC
d_call: TRBD1; clone_size: many; v_call: TRBV5-1; j_call: TRBJ1-1; cdr3_aa: CASRGQDVLLANTEAFF; cdr3_nt: TGCGCCAGCAGGGGACAGGATGTCTTGCTGGCGAACACTGAAGCTTTCTTT
d_call: NA; clone_size: many; v_call: TRBV28; j_call: TRBJ2-5; cdr3_aa: CASSLTFQETQYF; cdr3_nt: TGTGCCAGCAGTTTAACCTTCCAAGAGACCCAGTACTTC
d_call: TRBD1; clone_size: many; v_call: TRBV5-8; j_call: TRBJ2-3; cdr3_aa: CASSRDRRTDTQYF; cdr3_nt: TGTGCCAGCAGCCGGGACAGGCGGACAGATACGCAGTATTTT
d_call: TRBD2; clone_size: many; v_call: TRBV28; j_call: TRBJ2-1; cdr3_aa: CASSLTGTRMTGQFF; cdr3_nt: TGTGCCAGCAGTTTGACCGGGACTAGAATGACCGGGCAGTTCTTC
d_call: NA; clone_size: many; v_call: TRBV29-1; j_call: TRBJ1-1; cdr3_aa: CSGVAGILSTAFF; cdr3_nt: TGCAGCGGGGTGGCAGGGATTTTGAGTACGGCTTTCTTT
d_call: NA; clone_size: many; v_call: TRBV20-1; j_call: TRBJ1-1; cdr3_aa: CSARDLLNTEAFF; cdr3_nt: TGCAGTGCTAGAGACCTCCTGAACACTGAAGCTTTCTTT